Following are 18 T cell receptor beta chains from one sample sequenced in a study of T cell clonotyping in hematopoietic cell transplantation (dated by TCRdb to the early 2020s). In the paper's terms, the time point label means: 100 days after allo-HCT. The library was built by means of the immunoSEQ multiplex PCR assay. What TCRdb holds here is the immuneACCESS table cut down to in-frame rearrangements. Part of the clones is not present; checked against another copy, under half of the missing clones reflect an unresolved V gene, and the others are unexplained. The sample table holds some 5,000 clones, of which just over 75% were seen once. Of the sample, approximately 30% falls within the top ten clones. The material was PBMCs, obtained 100 days after allogeneic stem cell transplant. The receptors here all came from a male patient aged 45-59 years who had an allogeneic stem cell transplant from an unrelated donor, so the T cells may come from the graft donor. Some clones in this sample may be carry-over from other donors' samples.

This chain joins TRBV30 and TRBJ1-2, with D possibly matching TRBD1 (6 bases). The V gene's germline CDR1 is GTSNPN and CDR2 SVGIG (reference sequence). The CDR3 is 13 amino acids. V dropped 2 bases and J dropped 5 bases, with 12 bases sitting between them. The CDR3 DNA sequence: TGTGCCTGGAGTTTGAGGGGGGGATATGGCTACACCTTC. As protein: CAWSLRGGYGYTF.

The chain has TRBV7-2 and TRBJ1-3; possible D gene TRBD1, 5 bases. The CDR3 contains 15 residues. V was cut by 1 base and J by 6 bases, with 13 bases left in between. Looked up from germline, CDR1 is SGHTA and CDR2 is FQGNSA. The CDR3 sequence is CASSLGPGRENTIYF. The DNA of the CDR3 is TGTGCCAGCAGCTTAGGCCCGGGACGAGAAAACACCATATATTTT.

V usage is TRBV2 and J usage is TRBJ2-7, with 7 nucleotides matching TRBD1. The CDR3 contains 16 residues. V gave up 3 bases and J gave up 0 bases; unmatched junction bases: 8. Germline loops: CDR1 SNHLY, CDR2 FYNNEI. The CDR3 coding sequence is TGTGCCAGCAGTGACTTATTTGGGGACAGCTCCTACGAGCAGTACTTC. It specifies CASSDLFGDSSYEQYF.

The table lists this clone with a few counts. At one end the junction does not follow the germline gene, possibly because of a read error. The gene calls are TRBV10-2 and TRBJ1-4, with D tentatively TRBD1 (5 bases). CDR1 and CDR2 from the germline V gene are WSHSY and SAAADI. This CDR3 region has 12 residues. The CDR3 sequence: CASSESSRTQIF. DNA of the CDR3: TGCGCCAGCAGTGAGTCGAGTCGGACACAAATTTTT.

In its sample, this clone was seen a few times. The V and J genes are TRBV20-1 and TRBJ1-2, with D possibly TRBD1 on 6 matching bases. Between the trimmed V and J ends, which lost 3 bases and 8 bases, there was a span of 10 bases. Germline V gives CDR1 DFQATT, CDR2 SNEGSKA (reference sequence). The CDR3 covers 11 residues. CDR3 sequence (DNA): TGCAGTGCTAGTAATGGGGGCGGCTACACCTTC. Translation gives CSASNGGGYTF.

The genes are TRBV6-6 and TRBJ1-2, with unresolved D. Looked up from germline, CDR1 is MNHNY and CDR2 is SVGAGI (reference sequence). The CDR3 spans 14 residues. Trimming stripped 7 bases from V and 8 bases from J, with 20 bases between. CDR3 coding DNA: TGTGCCAGCACCCTCCGGGTCATCCTGGGAGGCTACACCTTC. It specifies CASTLRVILGGYTF.

V usage is TRBV30 and J usage is TRBJ1-4; TRBD1 might be the D (6 bases). With 4 bases removed from V and 4 bases from J, the gap between germline ends came to 13 bases. Germline lookup yields CDR1 GTSNPN and CDR2 SVGIG (reference sequence). The CDR3 extends over 14 amino acids. CDR3 protein: CAWTMTGLNEKLFF. In DNA, the CDR3 is TGTGCCTGGACCATGACAGGCCTTAATGAAAAACTGTTTTTT.

This clone has a single count. J is TRBJ1-2 and V is TRBV27, with D possibly matching TRBD1 (6 bases). Germline CDR1 MNHEY, CDR2 SMNVEV (reference sequence). This CDR3 is built from 14 residues. The V end lost 1 base, the J end lost 8 bases, and 14 bases lay between the germline ends. The CDR3 DNA is TGTGCCAGCAGTTTATACCGGGACGGGGGCGGCTACACCTTC. This codes for CASSLYRDGGGYTF.

The V and J genes are TRBV13 and TRBJ2-5, with 13 bases identical to TRBD2. The CDR3 has 17 residues. The V and J ends lost 5 bases and 3 bases, in that order; junction bases with no gene match: 9. Germline CDR1 is PRHDT and CDR2 is FYEKMQ (reference sequence). CDR3 nucleotides: TGTGCCAGCAGCGCTGGACTAGCGGGAGAACAGGAAGAGACCCAGTACTTC. Protein product: CASSAGLAGEQEETQYF.

This chain links TRBV5-4 with TRBJ1-2, with D possibly being TRBD1 (5 bases). Between the trimmed V and J ends, which lost 2 bases and 8 bases, there was a span of 10 bases. This CDR3 contains 12 residues. CDR1 and CDR2 (germline): SGHNT, YYREEE (reference sequence). The CDR3 DNA reads as TGTGCCAGCAGCTTCTCAGGGTTAGGCTACACCTTC. Protein sequence: CASSFSGLGYTF.

A single count supports this clone. The chain links TRBV29-1 to TRBJ1-1; 11 nucleotides line up with TRBD1. Germline V CDR1 and CDR2: SQVTM, ANQGSEA. The V segment lost 7 bases and the J segment 3 bases; nucleotides outside the gene matches: 1. The CDR3 length is 12 residues. The CDR3 DNA sequence: TGCAGCGGGGGACAGGGGGACACTGAAGCTTTCTTT. This translates into CSGGQGDTEAFF.

The chain couples TRBV30 to TRBJ1-2; 7 bases match TRBD1. CDR1 is GTSNPN, CDR2 SVGIG, per germline (reference sequence). The CDR3 is made up of 13 amino acids. V shed 1 base and J 4 bases; nucleotides not matched to a gene: 3. CDR3 sequence reads: CAWSAGQSYGYTF. The CDR3 DNA reads TGTGCCTGGAGTGCGGGACAGTCCTATGGCTACACCTTC.

The genes are TRBV4-3 and TRBJ2-1, with D possibly TRBD2 on 6 matching bases. V shed 1 base and J shed 0 bases, with 13 bases lying between them. This CDR3 contains 17 residues. The germline V gene has CDR1 LGHNA and CDR2 YSLEER. The CDR3 loop is CASSQGTSPSSYNEQFF. The CDR3 DNA is TGCGCCAGCAGCCAAGGAACTAGCCCTAGCTCCTACAATGAGCAGTTCTTC.

This chain connects TRBV18 to TRBJ1-2; D perhaps matches TRBD1 (5 bases). The CDR3 has 13 residues. V was trimmed by 3 bases and J by 5 bases, leaving 10 bases between them. The germline gives CDR1 KGHSH, CDR2 LQKENI. The CDR3 here is CASSPTQGYGYTF. The CDR3 nucleotides read TGTGCCAGCTCACCTACCCAGGGTTATGGCTACACCTTC.

This clone has a handful of counts. The genes are TRBV18 and TRBJ1-5, with 8 bases that match TRBD1. CDR1 is KGHSH and CDR2 is LQKENI in the germline V gene. The CDR3 contains 17 residues. V was clipped by 3 bases and J by 1 base; unmatched bases: 8. Here the CDR3 DNA reads TGTGCCAGCTCACCGCAGCAGGGGGCTTCGAGCAATCAGCCCCAGCATTTT. Amino acid sequence: CASSPQQGASSNQPQHF.

The CDR3 loop is CASSTGLAGPTDTQYF. CDR3 DNA sequence: TGCGCCAGCAGCACCGGACTAGCGGGGCCCACAGATACGCAGTATTTT. The chain has TRBV5-1 and TRBJ2-3, with 12 nucleotides matching TRBD2. CDR1 is SGHRS and CDR2 is YFSETQ in the germline V gene. Losses at the gene ends were 4 bases for V and 2 bases for J; bases not matched to a gene: 5. The CDR3 is 16 amino acids.

This clone was picked up one time. The CDR3 sequence: CAWSSPQGTDTQYF. Here the CDR3 DNA reads TGTGCCTGGAGTTCCCCCCAGGGCACAGATACGCAGTATTTT. The J gene is TRBJ2-3, the V gene TRBV30; D is undetermined. The length of the CDR3 is 14 residues. Trimming removed 2 bases at V and 1 base at J, with 10 bases between. Germline CDR1 and CDR2: GTSNPN and SVGIG (reference sequence).

In its sample, this clone was seen once. The V gene is TRBV2, the J gene TRBJ1-6; D might be TRBD1 (5 bases). CDR3 size: 12 residues. The germline V gene has CDR1 SNHLY and CDR2 FYNNEI. V was cut by 5 bases and J by 14 bases, with 13 bases left in between. The CDR3 DNA reads TGTGCCAGCAGTATTATGAGGGGCACCCTCCACTTT. Translating it yields CASSIMRGTLHF.